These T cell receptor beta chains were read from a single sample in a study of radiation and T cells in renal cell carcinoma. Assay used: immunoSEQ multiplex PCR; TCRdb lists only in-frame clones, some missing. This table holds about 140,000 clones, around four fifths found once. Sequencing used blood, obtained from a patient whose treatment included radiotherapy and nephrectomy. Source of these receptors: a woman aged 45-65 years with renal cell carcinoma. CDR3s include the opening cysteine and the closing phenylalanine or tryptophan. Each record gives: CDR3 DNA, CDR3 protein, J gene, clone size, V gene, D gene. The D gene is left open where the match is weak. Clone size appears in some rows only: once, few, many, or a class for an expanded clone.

CDR3 DNA: TGTGCCAGCAGCCCCCCGAGCTCCAATGAGCAGTTCTTC
CDR3 protein: CASSPPSSNEQFF
J gene: TRBJ2-1
clone size: NA
V gene: TRBV5-6
D gene: NA

CDR3 DNA: TGTGCCAGCAATGAGGTAGGGGGTTACAGCTCCTACGAGCAGTACTTC
CDR3 protein: CASNEVGGYSSYEQYF
J gene: TRBJ2-7
clone size: NA
V gene: TRBV5-6
D gene: NA

CDR3 DNA: TGTGCCAGCACCCTCGGGGGCAGCCTCTCCTACGAGCAGTACTTC
CDR3 protein: CASTLGGSLSYEQYF
J gene: TRBJ2-7
clone size: NA
V gene: TRBV5-6
D gene: NA

CDR3 DNA: TGTGCCAGCAGCTTAGCAACCGGGACAGGGGGCCGCAGTCAGCCCCAGCATTTT
CDR3 protein: CASSLATGTGGRSQPQHF
J gene: TRBJ1-5
clone size: NA
V gene: TRBV7-8
D gene: TRBD1

CDR3 DNA: TGTGCCAGCAGCCTCATCCGGGACGAATCCTACGAGCAGTACTTC
CDR3 protein: CASSLIRDESYEQYF
J gene: TRBJ2-7
clone size: NA
V gene: TRBV7-8
D gene: NA

CDR3 DNA: TGTGCCAGCTCCCCCAGTGGACAGGGACAGTTCTTC
CDR3 protein: CASSPSGQGQFF
J gene: TRBJ2-1
clone size: NA
V gene: TRBV18
D gene: TRBD1

CDR3 DNA: TGTGCCAGCAGTTTACTGGGAGCGGGGGAATACGAGCAGTACTTC
CDR3 protein: CASSLLGAGEYEQYF
J gene: TRBJ2-7
clone size: few
V gene: TRBV27
D gene: TRBD2

CDR3 DNA: TGTGCCAGCAGCTTGGGACACTTGAACACTGAAGCTTTCTTT
CDR3 protein: CASSLGHLNTEAFF
J gene: TRBJ1-1
clone size: NA
V gene: TRBV5-4
D gene: NA

CDR3 DNA: TGTGCCAGCAGCTTACCCCAGGCACAAAACTATGGCTACACCTTC
CDR3 protein: CASSLPQAQNYGYTF
J gene: TRBJ1-2
clone size: NA
V gene: TRBV7-2
D gene: NA

CDR3 DNA: TGTGCCAGCAGCTTAGTTGTGACTAGCTCCGGCGAGCAGTACTTC
CDR3 protein: CASSLVVTSSGEQYF
J gene: TRBJ2-7
clone size: NA
V gene: TRBV7-8
D gene: TRBD2

CDR3 DNA: TGCGCCAGCAGCTTGGGAGGACAGGGGGCTGGGGCCAACGTCCTGACTTTC
CDR3 protein: CASSLGGQGAGANVLTF
J gene: TRBJ2-6
clone size: once
V gene: TRBV5-1
D gene: TRBD1

CDR3 DNA: TGTGCCAGCAGCCGTGGGGAGACCTATGGCTACACCTTC
CDR3 protein: CASSRGETYGYTF
J gene: TRBJ1-2
clone size: once
V gene: TRBV7-9
D gene: NA

CDR3 DNA: TGTGCCAGCAAAAGCGGGACCTATACATACAATGAGCAGTTCTTC
CDR3 protein: CASKSGTYTYNEQFF
J gene: TRBJ2-1
clone size: NA
V gene: TRBV6-5
D gene: TRBD2

CDR3 DNA: TGTGCCTGGAGTGTACTCTACAGGGCTGAAGCTTTCTTT
CDR3 protein: CAWSVLYRAEAFF
J gene: TRBJ1-1
clone size: NA
V gene: TRBV30
D gene: NA

CDR3 DNA: TGTGCCAGCAGCTTAGCGAAGCGGATCCCCTACGAGCAGTACTTC
CDR3 protein: CASSLAKRIPYEQYF
J gene: TRBJ2-7
clone size: NA
V gene: TRBV7-9
D gene: NA

CDR3 DNA: TGTGCCACTGAGACAGGGATTGGCTATGGCTACACCTTC
CDR3 protein: CATETGIGYGYTF
J gene: TRBJ1-2
clone size: NA
V gene: TRBV19
D gene: TRBD1

CDR3 DNA: TGTGCCACCGGACAGGGTGAGAACACTGAAGCTTTCTTT
CDR3 protein: CATGQGENTEAFF
J gene: TRBJ1-1
clone size: few
V gene: TRBV28
D gene: TRBD1

CDR3 DNA: TGTGCCAGCAGCACCGGGGGCCCGGAGAACGGAAACACCATATATTTT
CDR3 protein: CASSTGGPENGNTIYF
J gene: TRBJ1-3
clone size: NA
V gene: TRBV7-2
D gene: NA

CDR3 DNA: TGTGCCAGCAGTTACTCGGGGACAGGGAGGGGAGCTTTCTTT
CDR3 protein: CASSYSGTGRGAFF
J gene: TRBJ1-1
clone size: NA
V gene: TRBV6-5
D gene: TRBD1

CDR3 DNA: TGTGCCACCAGCAGAGATGCCGTGACAGATACGCAGTATTTT
CDR3 protein: CATSRDAVTDTQYF
J gene: TRBJ2-3
clone size: NA
V gene: TRBV15
D gene: NA

CDR3 DNA: TGTGCCACCAGCAGAGATCGCGGCAGACCTTACGAGCAGTACTTC
CDR3 protein: CATSRDRGRPYEQYF
J gene: TRBJ2-7
clone size: NA
V gene: TRBV15
D gene: NA

CDR3 DNA: TGCAGCGCCAAGGACAGGACCGATACCGGGGAGCTGTTTTTT
CDR3 protein: CSAKDRTDTGELFF
J gene: TRBJ2-2
clone size: NA
V gene: TRBV29-1
D gene: TRBD1

CDR3 DNA: TGTGCCAGCAGCTTGGCGGGAGTAGCCTCCTACGAGCAGTACTTC
CDR3 protein: CASSLAGVASYEQYF
J gene: TRBJ2-7
clone size: few
V gene: TRBV5-4
D gene: NA

CDR3 DNA: TGCAGCGTTGAACAGCCTAGGGACTATGGCTACACCTTC
CDR3 protein: CSVEQPRDYGYTF
J gene: TRBJ1-2
clone size: NA
V gene: TRBV29-1
D gene: NA

CDR3 DNA: TGTGCCAGCAGCTTGCCGGCTATTAACAAGCAGTACTTC
CDR3 protein: CASSLPAINKQYF
J gene: TRBJ2-7
clone size: NA
V gene: TRBV5-4
D gene: NA

CDR3 DNA: TGTGCCAGCAGCTTGGGACGAATAGAGACCCAGTACTTC
CDR3 protein: CASSLGRIETQYF
J gene: TRBJ2-5
clone size: NA
V gene: TRBV7-3
D gene: NA

CDR3 DNA: TGTGCCAGCTCACAGGGAGGTGGGCTTTACGGGGAGCTGTTTTTT
CDR3 protein: CASSQGGGLYGELFF
J gene: TRBJ2-2
clone size: NA
V gene: TRBV9
D gene: NA

CDR3 DNA: TGCGCCAGCAGCTTTGGCGGGGTAGTCACCGGGGAGCTGTTTTTT
CDR3 protein: CASSFGGVVTGELFF
J gene: TRBJ2-2
clone size: NA
V gene: TRBV5-1
D gene: NA

CDR3 DNA: TGTGCCAGTAGCCTGGGTGAGGGGCCCTACGAGCAGTACTTC
CDR3 protein: CASSLGEGPYEQYF
J gene: TRBJ2-7
clone size: few
V gene: TRBV19
D gene: NA

CDR3 DNA: TGTGCCAGCAGCCGGGGAGAAAGGGAAAAACTGTTTTTT
CDR3 protein: CASSRGEREKLFF
J gene: TRBJ1-4
clone size: NA
V gene: TRBV9
D gene: NA

CDR3 DNA: TGTGCCAGCAGCTTAAAGGGTGCGGGCTACACCTTC
CDR3 protein: CASSLKGAGYTF
J gene: TRBJ1-2
clone size: NA
V gene: TRBV7-8
D gene: NA

CDR3 DNA: TGCAGCGTTGAAGGGGCAGGGGGGGCGAACTATGGCTACACCTTC
CDR3 protein: CSVEGAGGANYGYTF
J gene: TRBJ1-2
clone size: NA
V gene: TRBV29-1
D gene: TRBD1

CDR3 DNA: TGTGCCAGCAGCCCAGCTTTAAATCAGCCCCAGCATTTT
CDR3 protein: CASSPALNQPQHF
J gene: TRBJ1-5
clone size: NA
V gene: TRBV11-2
D gene: NA

CDR3 DNA: TGTGCCAGCAGTTACCCAACAGGGCAGGCTGGCTACACCTTC
CDR3 protein: CASSYPTGQAGYTF
J gene: TRBJ1-2
clone size: NA
V gene: TRBV6-6
D gene: NA

CDR3 DNA: TGTGCCAGCAGCTTAGTCATCGGGGAGCTGTTTTTT
CDR3 protein: CASSLVIGELFF
J gene: TRBJ2-2
clone size: few
V gene: TRBV11-1
D gene: NA

CDR3 DNA: TGCGCCAGCAGCCCGATCGGCAGGGAGGTGGATACGCAGTATTTT
CDR3 protein: CASSPIGREVDTQYF
J gene: TRBJ2-3
clone size: NA
V gene: TRBV5-1
D gene: NA